The 23 T cell receptor beta chains given below trace back to one sample, sequenced in a study of T cell repertoires in cytomegalovirus infection. TCRdb fed the reads into MiXCR, producing one record per CDR3 protein. The sample holds around 900,000 distinct CDR3 sequences, roughly 31% seen once. These receptors lack a known antigen. The sequenced sample was cultured CD8+ T cells from PBMCs, obtained from culture after CMV antigen stimulation. These receptors all stem from a human donor in good health (CMV status not recorded). Some clones in this sample may be carry-over from other donors' samples.

This clonotype appeared a few times. The gene calls are TRBV5-4 and TRBJ2-1; 10 bases are shared with TRBD1. CDR1 is SGHNT and CDR2 is YYREEE in the germline V gene (reference sequence). After removal of 1 base from V and 7 bases from J, the junction contained 14 bases not matched to a gene. The CDR3 runs to 18 residues. The CDR3 coding sequence is TGTGCCAGCAGCTTGATTTACAGGGGACAGGGGATTGTGAATGAGCAGTTCTTC. It yields the protein CASSLIYRGQGIVNEQFF.

The chain is built from TRBV6-1 and TRBJ1-2; D remains unclear. V was pared by 2 bases and J by 4 bases, with 11 bases between. This CDR3 is built from 14 residues. Germline CDR1 and CDR2: MNHNS and SASEGT. The CDR3 here is CASSELVGLYGYTF. DNA for the CDR3: TGTGCCAGCAGTGAATTGGTAGGACTCTATGGCTACACCTTC.

A remark on this clonotype: Just one base apart from a much larger clone, this may be a read error. V is TRBV7-2 and J is TRBJ2-2; D gene ambiguous. Germline lookup yields CDR1 SGHTA and CDR2 FQGNSA. The CDR3 has 16 residues. CDR3 nucleotides: TGTGCCAACAGCCCCACCAGGTCCCCGAACACCGGGGAGCTGTTTTTT. Translated: CANSPTRSPNTGELFF.

V usage is TRBV19 and J usage is TRBJ2-7; D gene unclear. CDR1 and CDR2 from the germline V gene are LNHDA and SQIVND (reference sequence). V was cut by 5 bases and J by 2 bases, with 10 bases left in between. The CDR3 is 13 amino acids. The CDR3 sequence: CASSSAVTYEQYF. The CDR3 DNA reads TGTGCCAGTAGTTCGGCAGTTACCTACGAGCAGTACTTC.

At least ten counts were recorded for this clonotype. This chain links TRBV7-2 with TRBJ2-5, with a tentative D call TRBD1 (6 bases). CDR1 and CDR2 (germline): SGHTA, FQGNSA. This CDR3 contains 13 residues. V lost 3 bases and J lost 5, with 10 bases in between. The CDR3 reads CASSFPGDETQYF. The CDR3, as DNA: TGTGCCAGCAGCTTCCCAGGGGATGAGACCCAGTACTTC.

In its sample, this clonotype was seen a few times. This sequence joins TRBV5-1 and TRBJ1-1, with 9 positions matching TRBD1. Germline V gene sequence: CDR1 SGHRS, CDR2 YFSETQ. This CDR3 has 15 residues. J gave up 7 bases and V 0 bases, and 7 bases lay outside the gene matches. CDR3 sequence: CASSLAGTGFVEAFF. The CDR3 coding sequence is TGCGCCAGCAGCTTGGCCGGGACAGGGTTTGTTGAAGCTTTCTTT.

The table lists this clonotype with a count of one. The rearrangement links TRBV7-9 to TRBJ1-1; D uncertain. V was clipped by 1 base and J by 7 bases, with 13 bases between them. The germline V gene encodes CDR1 SEHNR and CDR2 FQNEAQ (reference sequence). This CDR3 is built from 14 residues. This chain's CDR3 is CASSLGRENDEAFF. In DNA, the CDR3 is TGTGCCAGCAGCTTAGGTCGGGAGAATGATGAAGCTTTCTTT.

The rearrangement links TRBV7-6 to TRBJ2-2; no reliable D call. Trimming cost V 5 bases and J 5 bases, with 9 bases left between them. Germline values: CDR1 SGHVS, CDR2 FNYEAQ. The CDR3 is 13 residues long. CDR3 in amino acids: CASSRRLTGELFF. CDR3 nucleotides: TGTGCCAGCAGCCGACGGTTGACCGGGGAGCTGTTTTTT.

This clonotype was detected only a few times. J is TRBJ1-2 and V is TRBV7-9, with TRBD1 identical over 11 bases. The junction had 8 bases not matched to a gene; V was cut back by 4 bases and J by 4 bases. This CDR3 has 16 amino acids. In germline, CDR1 is SEHNR, CDR2 FQNEAQ (reference sequence). The CDR3 protein is CASSSAGTGGSYGYTF. CDR3 nucleotides: TGTGCCAGCAGCTCAGCCGGGACAGGGGGATCCTATGGCTACACCTTC.

This clonotype occurred a few times. This chain joins TRBV10-2 and TRBJ2-7, with TRBD1 as a possible D gene (5 bases). With 7 bases removed from V and 0 bases from J, the gap between germline ends came to 13 bases. The CDR3 sequence is 14 residues long. Germline lookup yields CDR1 WSHSY and CDR2 SAAADI. In nucleotides, the CDR3 is TGCGCCAGCATTTCTATCAGGGACTCCTACGAGCAGTACTTC. It encodes CASISIRDSYEQYF.

The chain combines TRBV9 with TRBJ2-7, with D tentatively TRBD1 (5 bases). Trimming took 3 bases from V and 3 from J, leaving 7 bases between them. The CDR3 length is 12 residues. CDR1 is SGDLS, CDR2 YYNGEE, per germline. In DNA form, the CDR3 reads TGTGCCAGCAGCGCGGACAACTACGAGCAGTACTTC. It encodes CASSADNYEQYF.

The genes are TRBV12-5 and TRBJ2-3, with unresolved D. Germline CDR1 reads LGHNT; CDR2 reads FRNRAP. Deletions cut 2 bases from V and 7 bases from J, with 4 bases between. The CDR3 totals 11 residues. This CDR3 reads CASGLSYTQYF. CDR3 sequence (DNA): TGTGCTAGTGGTTTGAGCTATACGCAGTATTTT. The variable domain in full, completed from reference TRBV12-5 and TRBJ2-3, reads DARVTQTPRHKVTEMGQEVTMRCQPILGHNTVFWYRQTMMQGLELLAYFRNRAPLDDSGMPKDRFSAEMPDATLATLKIQPSEPRDSAVYFCASGLSYTQYFGPGTRLTVL.

Many counts were recorded for this clonotype. The rearrangement uses TRBV5-5 and TRBJ2-3; D is undetermined. From germline, CDR1 is SGHKS and CDR2 YYEKEE (reference sequence). V was trimmed by 4 bases and J by 2 bases, leaving 14 bases between them. The CDR3 totals 15 residues. The CDR3 coding sequence is TGTGCCAGCAGCCCCCCAGTGCGATCCACAGATACGCAGTATTTT. Amino acid sequence: CASSPPVRSTDTQYF.

The chain has TRBV7-9 and TRBJ1-3; D ambiguous. V dropped 5 bases and J dropped 0 bases, with 11 bases sitting between them. The germline CDR1 and CDR2 sequences are SEHNR and FQNEAQ (reference sequence). The CDR3 has 15 amino acids. The CDR3 DNA is TGTGCCAGCAGCCCCCGCGTAGGCTCTGGAAACACCATATATTTT. As protein: CASSPRVGSGNTIYF.

This clonotype was seen a few times. This chain joins TRBV9 and TRBJ2-3; TRBD1 matches 7 bases. This CDR3 region has 16 residues. The germline V gene has CDR1 SGDLS and CDR2 YYNGEE. V shed 0 bases and J 4 bases; nucleotides not matched to a gene: 8. The CDR3 sequence: CASSVVKGGHPDTQYF. DNA for the CDR3: TGTGCCAGCAGCGTAGTGAAAGGGGGCCATCCAGATACGCAGTATTTT.

This chain uses TRBV29-1 with TRBJ2-2; TRBD1 aligns across 8 bases. This CDR3 spans 17 amino acids. V was clipped by 5 bases and J by 7 bases; unmatched bases: 18. The V gene's germline CDR1 is SQVTM and CDR2 ANQGSEA. The CDR3 sequence: CSVRRFGGQDRGGELFF. The DNA of the CDR3 is TGCAGCGTTCGACGCTTCGGGGGACAGGACCGTGGCGGGGAGCTGTTTTTT.

This chain uses TRBV14 with TRBJ1-1; no clear D. Trimming removed 0 bases from V and 2 bases from J, with 13 bases in between. The CDR3 sequence is 16 residues long. The germline gives CDR1 SGHDN, CDR2 FVKESK. CDR3 nucleotide sequence: TGTGCCAGCAGCCAAGAGGGGTACAGCCTTAACACTGAAGCTTTCTTT. Translated, it gives CASSQEGYSLNTEAFF. The full variable domain, its missing parts supplied by reference TRBV14 and TRBJ1-1, is EAGVTQFPSHSVIEKGQTVTLRCDPISGHDNLYWYRRVMGKEIKFLLHFVKESKQDESGMPNNRFLAERTGGTYSTLKVQPAELEDSGVYFCASSQEGYSLNTEAFFGQGTRLTVV.

This chain connects TRBV19 to TRBJ2-7; D remains unclear. The V end lost 7 bases, the J end lost 3 bases, and 10 bases lay between the germline ends. Germline V gene data show CDR1 as LNHDA and CDR2 as SQIVND (reference sequence). CDR3 size: 12 residues. The CDR3 loop is CASNNENYEQYF. The CDR3 nucleotides are TGTGCCAGTAATAACGAGAACTACGAGCAGTACTTC.

The CDR3 DNA reads TGTGCCAGCAGTGGGGGCGGCATCGGAGCTTTCTTT. This encodes CASSGGGIGAFF. The chain uses TRBV2 and TRBJ1-1; D possibly corresponds to TRBD1 (5 bases). The CDR3 has 12 amino acids. Looked up from germline, CDR1 is SNHLY and CDR2 is FYNNEI. Between the trimmed V and J ends, which lost 4 bases and 10 bases, there was a span of 13 bases.

The V and J genes are TRBV6-6 and TRBJ2-7; the D gene is possibly TRBD1 (5 bases). Germline assignment: CDR1 MNHNY and CDR2 SVGAGI (reference sequence). This CDR3 is built from 14 residues. Trimming stripped 3 bases from V and 2 bases from J, with 11 bases between. In nucleotides, the CDR3 is TGTGCCAGCAGTTATTCCCAGGGTGCCTACGAGCAGTACTTC. Translated, it gives CASSYSQGAYEQYF.

The chain recombines TRBV7-9 with TRBJ2-6, with D maybe TRBD1 (5 bases). CDR1 is SEHNR, CDR2 FQNEAQ, per germline (reference sequence). The ends were cut back, 2 bases at V and 4 bases at J, with 15 bases in the middle. The CDR3 has 17 residues. CDR3 region: CASSLYSGQTGANVLTF. CDR3 nucleotide sequence: TGTGCCAGCAGCTTATATTCCGGACAAACCGGGGCCAACGTCCTGACTTTC.

This chain joins TRBV28 and TRBJ1-5; no clear D. This CDR3 contains 16 residues. Germline V gene sequence: CDR1 MDHEN, CDR2 SYDVKM. With 2 bases removed from V and 5 bases from J, the gap between germline ends came to 16 bases. For the CDR3, the DNA is TGTGCCAGCAGTTTAATTTTGGGAGAGAGGGATCAGCCCCAGCATTTT. As protein: CASSLILGERDQPQHF.

J is TRBJ2-3 and V is TRBV5-1; 11 bases match TRBD2. V was pared by 4 bases and J by 6 bases, with 13 bases of the junction left unmatched. The CDR3 spans 17 residues. Germline-derived CDR1 and CDR2 are SGHRS and YFSETQ. The CDR3 sequence: CASSGEASGGPPDTQYF. In DNA, the CDR3 is TGCGCCAGCAGCGGGGAAGCTAGCGGGGGGCCGCCCGATACGCAGTATTTT.